The text below deals with one T cell receptor (beta chain). The data stem from a study of T cell clones after liver transplantation. Some clones are missing from TCRdb's copy, which holds only in-frame ones; the method was immunoSEQ multiplex PCR. The table includes about 72,000 clones, under 95% detected once. Germline loops: CDR1 SGHTA, CDR2 FQGNSA. Trimming at V came to 5 bases and at J to 3 bases, leaving 5 bases not matched to a gene. The CDR3 extends over 15 amino acids. The sample in question was CD4+ T cells from blood, obtained before liver transplant. The source is a human donor who received a liver transplant. This sequence joins TRBV7-2 and TRBJ2-7; TRBD2 matches 12 bases. The CDR3 is CASSPSSGRGYEQYF. In nucleotides, the CDR3 is TGTGCCAGCAGCCCCTCTAGCGGGAGGGGCTACGAGCAGTACTTC.